The source of this TCR beta chain is a study of a mutant IDH1 vaccine in newly diagnosed glioma. Study as a whole: The treated group averaged about 44 years old and was around 60% male, roughly 38% female. Every participant had undergone radiotherapy, temozolomide, or both before, and most underwent both. Study-wide results and limits: With respect to changes in top peripheral T cell clonotypes, pseudoprogression seemed unrelated. Vaccine-induced immune responses were detected in about 93% of patients.

Germline-derived CDR1 and CDR2 are LNHDA and SQIVND (reference sequence). V lost 3 bases to trimming and J lost 1 base, with 10 bases between them. CDR3 size: 15 residues. Time point here: baseline, week 1 (first vaccination visit). The treatment here: pre-vaccination baseline after standard-of-care therapy. Comment on this clone: Its target is not known.

Sequenced by immunoSEQ multiplex PCR; TCRdb stores in-frame clones only, minus some. Among 40,000 or so clones listed, around 78% were seen once. V and J are TRBV19 and TRBJ1-5; D is ambiguous. The clonotype was recovered from a man in his forties with glioma. Some clones in this sample may be carry-over from other donors' samples. This sample comprised PBMCs, obtained from a glioma patient treated with radiotherapy, temozolomide or both. The CDR3 protein is CASSIEGISNQPQHF. CDR3 bases: TGTGCCAGTAGTATCGAGGGTATAAGCAATCAGCCCCAGCATTTT. The full variable domain, with the rest looked up from reference TRBV19 and TRBJ1-5, is DGGITQSPKYLFRKEGQNVTLSCEQNLNHDAMYWYRQDPGQGLRLIYYSQIVNDFQKGDIAEGYSVSREKKESFPLTVTSAQKNPTAFYLCASSIEGISNQPQHFGDGTRLSIL.